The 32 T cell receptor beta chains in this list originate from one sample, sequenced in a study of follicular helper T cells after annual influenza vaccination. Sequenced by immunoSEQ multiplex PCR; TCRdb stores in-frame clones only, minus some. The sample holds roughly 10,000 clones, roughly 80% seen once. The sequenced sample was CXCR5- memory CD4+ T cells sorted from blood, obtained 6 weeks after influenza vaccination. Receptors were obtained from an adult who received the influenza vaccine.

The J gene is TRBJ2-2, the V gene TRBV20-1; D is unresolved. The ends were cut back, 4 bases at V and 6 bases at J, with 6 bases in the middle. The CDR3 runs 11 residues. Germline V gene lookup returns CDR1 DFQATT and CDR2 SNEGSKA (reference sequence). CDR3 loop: CSAKVSGELFF. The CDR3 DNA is TGCAGTGCTAAGGTCTCCGGGGAGCTGTTTTTT.

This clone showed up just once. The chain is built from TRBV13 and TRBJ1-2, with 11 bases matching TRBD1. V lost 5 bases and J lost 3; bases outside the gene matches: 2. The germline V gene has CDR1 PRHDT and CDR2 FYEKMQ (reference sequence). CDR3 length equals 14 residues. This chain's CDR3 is CASSRDRGDYGYTF. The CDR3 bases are TGTGCCAGCAGCAGGGACAGGGGGGACTATGGCTACACCTTC.

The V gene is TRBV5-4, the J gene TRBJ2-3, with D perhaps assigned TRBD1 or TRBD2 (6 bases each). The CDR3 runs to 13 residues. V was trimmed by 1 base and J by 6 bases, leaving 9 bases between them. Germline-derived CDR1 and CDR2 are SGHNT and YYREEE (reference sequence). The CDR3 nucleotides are TGTGCCAGCAGCTTGTCGGGGGCGGATACGCAGTATTTT. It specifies CASSLSGADTQYF.

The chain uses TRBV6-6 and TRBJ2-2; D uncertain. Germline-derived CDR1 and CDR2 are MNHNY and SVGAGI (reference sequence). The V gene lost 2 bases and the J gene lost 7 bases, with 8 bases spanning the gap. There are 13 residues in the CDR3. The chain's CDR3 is CASSYVRVGELFF. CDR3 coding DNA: TGTGCCAGCAGTTACGTCCGAGTCGGGGAGCTGTTTTTT.

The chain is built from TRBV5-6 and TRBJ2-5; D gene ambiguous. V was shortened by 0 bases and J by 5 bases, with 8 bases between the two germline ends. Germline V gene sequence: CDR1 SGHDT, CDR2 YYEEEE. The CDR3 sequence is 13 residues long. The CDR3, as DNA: TGTGCCAGCAGCTTGGGACCCCTGGAGACCCAGTACTTC. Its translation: CASSLGPLETQYF.

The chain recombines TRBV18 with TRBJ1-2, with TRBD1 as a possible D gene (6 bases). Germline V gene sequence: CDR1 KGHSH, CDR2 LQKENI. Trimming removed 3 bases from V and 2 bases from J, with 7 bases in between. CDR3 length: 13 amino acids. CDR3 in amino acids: CASSPTGNYGYTF. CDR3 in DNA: TGTGCCAGCTCACCCACAGGGAACTATGGCTACACCTTC. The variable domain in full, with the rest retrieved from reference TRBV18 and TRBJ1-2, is NAGVMQNPRHLVRRRGQEARLRCSPMKGHSHVYWYRQLPEEGLKFMVYLQKENIIDESGMPKERFSAEFPKEGPSILRIQQVVRGDSAAYFCASSPTGNYGYTFGSGTRLTVV.

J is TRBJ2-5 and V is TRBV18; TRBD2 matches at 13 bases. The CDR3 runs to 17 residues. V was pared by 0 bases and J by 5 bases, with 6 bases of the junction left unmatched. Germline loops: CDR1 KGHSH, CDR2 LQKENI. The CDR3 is CASSPPLAGGPLETQYF. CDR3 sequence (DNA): TGTGCCAGCTCACCACCACTAGCGGGGGGGCCTCTGGAGACCCAGTACTTC.

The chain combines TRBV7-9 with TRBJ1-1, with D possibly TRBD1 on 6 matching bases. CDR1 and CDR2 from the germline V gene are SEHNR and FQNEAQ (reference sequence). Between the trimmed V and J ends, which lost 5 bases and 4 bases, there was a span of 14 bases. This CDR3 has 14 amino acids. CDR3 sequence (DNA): TGTGCCAGCAGCCGAGGGGGGTTTGTCACTGAAGCTTTCTTT. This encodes CASSRGGFVTEAFF.

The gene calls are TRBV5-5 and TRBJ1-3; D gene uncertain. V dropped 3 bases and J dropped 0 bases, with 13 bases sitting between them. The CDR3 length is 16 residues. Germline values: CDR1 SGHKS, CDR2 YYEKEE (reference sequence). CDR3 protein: CASSWTDSRSGNTIYF. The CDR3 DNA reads TGTGCCAGCAGCTGGACCGATTCCCGCTCTGGAAACACCATATATTTT.

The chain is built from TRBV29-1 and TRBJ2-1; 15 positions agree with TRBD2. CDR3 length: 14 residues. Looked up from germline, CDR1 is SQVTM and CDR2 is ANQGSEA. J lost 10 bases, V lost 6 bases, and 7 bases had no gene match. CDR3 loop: CSVDGLAGGPEQFF. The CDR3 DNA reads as TGCAGCGTCGATGGACTAGCGGGAGGGCCCGAGCAGTTCTTC.

The CDR3 sequence: CASSEAVGTEAFF. CDR3 coding DNA: TGCGCCAGCAGCGAAGCCGTCGGTACTGAAGCTTTCTTT. This rearrangement joins TRBV5-1 to TRBJ1-1; no firm D call. CDR3 length equals 13 residues. V gave up 4 bases and J gave up 5 bases, with 12 bases separating them. The germline CDR1 and CDR2 sequences are SGHRS and YFSETQ.

CDR3 sequence (DNA): TGCAGTGCTAGACAGGAATACGAGCAGTACTTC. Amino acid sequence: CSARQEYEQYF. The gene calls are TRBV20-1 and TRBJ2-7; D gene unclear. The length of the CDR3 is 11 residues. V was clipped by 2 bases and J by 4 bases, with 6 bases between them. In germline, CDR1 is DFQATT, CDR2 SNEGSKA (reference sequence).

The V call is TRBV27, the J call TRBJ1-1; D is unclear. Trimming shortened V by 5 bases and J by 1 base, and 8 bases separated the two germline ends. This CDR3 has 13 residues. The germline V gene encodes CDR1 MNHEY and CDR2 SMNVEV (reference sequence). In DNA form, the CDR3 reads TGTGCCAGCAGTGGGTGGAGGAACACTGAAGCTTTCTTT. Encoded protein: CASSGWRNTEAFF.

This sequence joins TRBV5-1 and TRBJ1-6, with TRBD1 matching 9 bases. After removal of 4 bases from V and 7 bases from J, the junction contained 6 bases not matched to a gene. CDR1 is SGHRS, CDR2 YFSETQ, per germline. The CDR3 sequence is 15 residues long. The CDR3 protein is CASSTGQGGNSPLHF. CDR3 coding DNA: TGCGCCAGCAGCACGGGACAGGGCGGGAATTCACCCCTCCACTTT.

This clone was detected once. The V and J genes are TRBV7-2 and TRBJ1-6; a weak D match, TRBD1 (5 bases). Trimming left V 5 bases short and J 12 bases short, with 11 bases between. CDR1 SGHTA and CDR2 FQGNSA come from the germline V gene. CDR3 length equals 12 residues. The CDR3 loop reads CASSLYGGPLHF. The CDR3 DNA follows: TGTGCCAGCAGCCTATACGGGGGACCCCTCCACTTT.

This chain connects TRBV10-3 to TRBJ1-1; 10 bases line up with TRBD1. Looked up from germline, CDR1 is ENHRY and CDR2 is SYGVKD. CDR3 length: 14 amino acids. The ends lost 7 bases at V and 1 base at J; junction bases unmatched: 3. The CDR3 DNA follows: TGTGCCATCACCCGGGACAGGGGGAACACTGAAGCTTTCTTT. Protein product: CAITRDRGNTEAFF.

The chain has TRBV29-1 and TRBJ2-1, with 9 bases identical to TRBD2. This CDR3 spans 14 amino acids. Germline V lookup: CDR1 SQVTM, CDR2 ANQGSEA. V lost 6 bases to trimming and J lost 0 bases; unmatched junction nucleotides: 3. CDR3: CSVASGASYNEQFF. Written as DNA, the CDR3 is TGCAGCGTGGCTAGCGGGGCCTCCTACAATGAGCAGTTCTTC.

The CDR3 is CASSEGRQGEKLFF. CDR3 DNA: TGTGCCAGCAGTGAAGGTCGACAGGGGGAAAAACTGTTTTTT. The chain combines TRBV2 with TRBJ1-4; 8 bases line up with TRBD1. The V gene end was trimmed by 1 base and the J gene end by 8 bases; junction bases not matched to a gene: 3. This CDR3 contains 14 residues. CDR1 is SNHLY and CDR2 is FYNNEI in the germline V gene.

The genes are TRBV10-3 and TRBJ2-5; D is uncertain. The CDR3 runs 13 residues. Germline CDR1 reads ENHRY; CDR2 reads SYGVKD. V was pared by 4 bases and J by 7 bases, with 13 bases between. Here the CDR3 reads CAISAEYSGTQYF. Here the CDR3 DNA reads TGTGCCATCAGTGCGGAATACTCTGGGACCCAGTACTTC.

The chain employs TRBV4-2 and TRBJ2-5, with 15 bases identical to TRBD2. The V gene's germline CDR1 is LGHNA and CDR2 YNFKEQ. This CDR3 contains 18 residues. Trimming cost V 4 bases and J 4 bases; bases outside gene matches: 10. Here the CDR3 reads CASSRYGLAGGVGETQYF. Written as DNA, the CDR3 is TGTGCCAGCAGCCGGTACGGACTAGCGGGGGGGGTAGGAGAGACCCAGTACTTC.

CDR3 sequence reads: CASSLGLLGQETQYF. The CDR3 DNA sequence: TGTGCCAGCAGTCTGGGACTCCTCGGCCAAGAGACCCAGTACTTC. The chain is built from TRBV2 and TRBJ2-5, with D perhaps matching TRBD2 (6 bases). The CDR3 runs 15 residues. V lost 5 bases to trimming and J lost 1 base, with 14 bases between them. CDR1 is SNHLY and CDR2 is FYNNEI in the germline V gene.

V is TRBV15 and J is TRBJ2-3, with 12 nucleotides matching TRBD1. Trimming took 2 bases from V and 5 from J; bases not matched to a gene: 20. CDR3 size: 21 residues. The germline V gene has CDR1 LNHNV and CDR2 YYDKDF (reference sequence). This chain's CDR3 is CATSRLGQGAPGWGPGDTQYF. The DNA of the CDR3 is TGTGCCACCAGCAGATTGGGACAGGGGGCGCCTGGCTGGGGTCCTGGAGATACGCAGTATTTT.

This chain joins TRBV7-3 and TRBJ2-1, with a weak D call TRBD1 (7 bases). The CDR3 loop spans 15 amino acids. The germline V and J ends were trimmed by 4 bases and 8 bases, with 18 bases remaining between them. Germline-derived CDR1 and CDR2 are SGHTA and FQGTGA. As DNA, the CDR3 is TGTGCCAGCAGCTCCTCCCCAGGGGGGATGCATGAGCAGTTCTTC. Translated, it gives CASSSSPGGMHEQFF.

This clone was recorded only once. The CDR3: CASRFPGQGTQAFF. In nucleotides, the CDR3 is TGTGCCAGCCGATTTCCGGGACAGGGTACCCAAGCTTTCTTT. This chain uses TRBV6-5 with TRBJ1-1; 9 positions match TRBD1. Germline CDR1 MNHEY, CDR2 SVGAGI. Trimming took 8 bases from V and 9 from J; bases not matched to a gene: 13. This CDR3 comprises 14 residues.

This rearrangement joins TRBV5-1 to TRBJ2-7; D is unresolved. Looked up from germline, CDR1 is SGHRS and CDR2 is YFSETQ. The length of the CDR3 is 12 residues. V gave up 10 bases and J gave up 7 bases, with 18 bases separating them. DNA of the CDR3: TGCGCCGGCCCCGGTCAAGTCGGAGAGCAGTACTTC. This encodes CAGPGQVGEQYF.

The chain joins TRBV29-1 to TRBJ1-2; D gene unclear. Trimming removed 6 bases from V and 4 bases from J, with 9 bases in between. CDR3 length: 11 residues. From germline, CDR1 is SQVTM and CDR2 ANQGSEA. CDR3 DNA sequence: TGCAGCGTCGCCGGCTTCTATGGCTACACCTTC. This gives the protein CSVAGFYGYTF. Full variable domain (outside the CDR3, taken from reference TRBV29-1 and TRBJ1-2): SAVISQKPSRDICQRGTSLTIQCQVDSQVTMMFWYRQQPGQSLTLIATANQGSEATYESGFVIDKFPISRPNLTFSTLTVSNMSPEDSSIYLCSVAGFYGYTFGSGTRLTVV.

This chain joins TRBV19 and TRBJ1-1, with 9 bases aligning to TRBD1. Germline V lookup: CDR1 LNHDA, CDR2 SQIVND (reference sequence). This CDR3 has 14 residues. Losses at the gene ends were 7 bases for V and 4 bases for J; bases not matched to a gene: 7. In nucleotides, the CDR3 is TGTGCCAGTAATTACGGGACAGGGCTCACTGAAGCTTTCTTT. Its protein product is CASNYGTGLTEAFF.

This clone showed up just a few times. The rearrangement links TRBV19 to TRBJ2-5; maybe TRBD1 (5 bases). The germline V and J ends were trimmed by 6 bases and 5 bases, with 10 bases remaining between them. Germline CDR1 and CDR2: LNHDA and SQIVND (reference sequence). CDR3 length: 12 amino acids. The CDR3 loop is CASRQVGETQYF. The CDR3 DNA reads TGTGCCAGTAGACAGGTGGGGGAGACCCAGTACTTC.

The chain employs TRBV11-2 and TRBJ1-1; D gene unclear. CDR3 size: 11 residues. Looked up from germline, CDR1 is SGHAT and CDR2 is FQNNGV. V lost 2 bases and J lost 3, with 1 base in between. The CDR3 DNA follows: TGTGCCAGCAGCTTATACACTGAAGCTTTCTTT. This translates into CASSLYTEAFF. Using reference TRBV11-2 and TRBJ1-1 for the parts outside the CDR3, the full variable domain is EAGVAQSPRYKIIEKRQSVAFWCNPISGHATLYWYQQILGQGPKLLIQFQNNGVVDDSQLPKDRFSAERLKGVDSTLKIQPAKLEDSAVYLCASSLYTEAFFGQGTRLTVV.

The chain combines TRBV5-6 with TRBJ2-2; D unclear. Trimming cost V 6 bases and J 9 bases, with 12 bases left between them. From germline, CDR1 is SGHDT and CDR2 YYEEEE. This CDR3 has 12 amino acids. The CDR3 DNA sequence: TGTGCCAGCACCAAAGGCGGCAGGGAGCTGTTTTTT. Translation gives CASTKGGRELFF.

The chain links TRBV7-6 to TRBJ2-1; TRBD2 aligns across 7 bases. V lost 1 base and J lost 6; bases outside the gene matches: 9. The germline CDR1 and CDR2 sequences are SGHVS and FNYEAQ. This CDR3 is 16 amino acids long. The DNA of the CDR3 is TGTGCCAGCAGCTTAGTGCCAGCGGGGAGTACCAATGAGCAGTTCTTC. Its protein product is CASSLVPAGSTNEQFF.

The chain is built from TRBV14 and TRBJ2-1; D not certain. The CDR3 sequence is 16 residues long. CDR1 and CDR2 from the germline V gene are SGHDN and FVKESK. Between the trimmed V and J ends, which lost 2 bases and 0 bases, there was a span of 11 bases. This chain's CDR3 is CASSQLAVSSYNEQFF. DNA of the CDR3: TGTGCCAGCAGCCAATTGGCGGTTAGCTCCTACAATGAGCAGTTCTTC.